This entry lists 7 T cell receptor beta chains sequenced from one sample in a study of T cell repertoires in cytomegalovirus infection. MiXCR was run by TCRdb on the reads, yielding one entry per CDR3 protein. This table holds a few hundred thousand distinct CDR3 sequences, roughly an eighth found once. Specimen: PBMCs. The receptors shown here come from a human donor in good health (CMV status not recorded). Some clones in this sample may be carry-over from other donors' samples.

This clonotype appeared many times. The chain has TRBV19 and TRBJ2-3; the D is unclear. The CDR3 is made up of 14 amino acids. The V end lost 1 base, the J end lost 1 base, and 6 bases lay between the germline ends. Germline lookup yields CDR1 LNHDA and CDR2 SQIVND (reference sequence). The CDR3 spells CASSIVDGTDTQYF. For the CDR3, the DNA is TGTGCCAGTAGTATAGTGGACGGCACAGATACGCAGTATTTT. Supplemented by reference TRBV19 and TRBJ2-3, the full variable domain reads DGGITQSPKYLFRKEGQNVTLSCEQNLNHDAMYWYRQDPGQGLRLIYYSQIVNDFQKGDIAEGYSVSREKKESFPLTVTSAQKNPTAFYLCASSIVDGTDTQYFGPGTRLTVL.

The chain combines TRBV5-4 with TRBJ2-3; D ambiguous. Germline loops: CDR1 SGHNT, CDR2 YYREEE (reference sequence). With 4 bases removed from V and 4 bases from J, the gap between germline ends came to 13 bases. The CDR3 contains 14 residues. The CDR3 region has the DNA TGTGCCAGCAGCCCTGAGGCAGGACCAGATACGCAGTATTTT. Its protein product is CASSPEAGPDTQYF.

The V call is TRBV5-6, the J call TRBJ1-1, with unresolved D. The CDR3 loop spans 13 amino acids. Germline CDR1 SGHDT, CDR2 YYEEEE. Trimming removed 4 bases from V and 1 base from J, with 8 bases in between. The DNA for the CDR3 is TGTGCCAGCAGCACACCGAGGAACACTGAAGCTTTCTTT. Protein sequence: CASSTPRNTEAFF.

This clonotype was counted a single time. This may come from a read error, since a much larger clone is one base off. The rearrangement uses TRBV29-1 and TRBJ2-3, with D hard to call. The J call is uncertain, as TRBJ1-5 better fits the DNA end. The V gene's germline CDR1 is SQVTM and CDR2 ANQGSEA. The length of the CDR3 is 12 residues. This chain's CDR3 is CSVEMGTDTQHF. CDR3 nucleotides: TGCAGCGTGGAAATGGGCACAGATACGCAGCATTTT.

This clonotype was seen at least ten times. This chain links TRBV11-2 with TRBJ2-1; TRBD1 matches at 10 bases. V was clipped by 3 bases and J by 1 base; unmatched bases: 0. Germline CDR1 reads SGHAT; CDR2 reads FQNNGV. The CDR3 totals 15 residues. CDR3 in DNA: TGTGCCAGCAGCTTGGACAGGGGGTCCTACAATGAGCAGTTCTTC. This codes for CASSLDRGSYNEQFF.

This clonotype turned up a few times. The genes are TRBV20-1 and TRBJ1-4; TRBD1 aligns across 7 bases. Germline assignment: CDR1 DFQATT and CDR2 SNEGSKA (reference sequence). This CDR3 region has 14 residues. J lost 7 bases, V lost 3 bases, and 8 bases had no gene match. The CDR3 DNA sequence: TGCAGTGCTAGGGAAAGGGGGCAAGGTGAAAAACTGTTTTTT. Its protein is CSARERGQGEKLFF.

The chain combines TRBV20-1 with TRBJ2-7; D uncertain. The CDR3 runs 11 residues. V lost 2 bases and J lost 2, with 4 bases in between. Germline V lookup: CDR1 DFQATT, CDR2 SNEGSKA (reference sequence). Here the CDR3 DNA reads TGCAGTGCTAGAATAACCTACGAGCAGTACTTC. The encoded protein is CSARITYEQYF.